These 26 T cell receptor beta chains share one sample of origin, sequenced in a study of cytomegalovirus exposure and HLA in healthy donors. PCR amplification relied on 60 Vbeta primers (plus 13 Jbeta primers). The protocol was immunoSEQ multiplex PCR, while the TCRdb copy is restricted to in-frame clones and leaves out a portion. The repertoire holds about 50,000 clones, about three quarters seen once, with about 9.1% in the top ten. Sequencing was performed on PBMCs. All receptors derive from a woman aged 45-65 years in good health and CMV-seronegative.

V gene TRBV11-2 combines with J gene TRBJ2-3; 7 bases align to TRBD2. V was clipped by 5 bases and J by 3 bases; unmatched bases: 14. The CDR3 has 17 residues. Germline CDR1 is SGHAT and CDR2 is FQNNGV. CDR3 coding DNA: TGTGCCAGCAGCCCCCGGCCCGCGGGGGAGAAGACAGATACGCAGTATTTT. This codes for CASSPRPAGEKTDTQYF.

CDR3 region: CASSRLAGGVPDTQYF. In DNA, the CDR3 is TGTGCCAGCAGCCGACTAGCGGGGGGAGTCCCAGATACGCAGTATTTT. The rearrangement uses TRBV7-2 and TRBJ2-3, with TRBD2 matching 13 bases. The CDR3 spans 16 residues. The junction had 6 bases not matched to a gene; V was cut back by 5 bases and J by 4 bases. CDR1 is SGHTA and CDR2 is FQGNSA in the germline V gene.

The genes are TRBV7-8 and TRBJ1-1; TRBD1 might be the D (5 bases). This CDR3 contains 14 residues. Germline CDR1 is SGHVS and CDR2 is FQNEAQ. Trimming stripped 4 bases from V and 3 bases from J, with 12 bases between. This CDR3 is CASSSTARDTEAFF. The CDR3 DNA sequence: TGTGCCAGCAGCTCGACAGCCCGGGACACTGAAGCTTTCTTT.

A remark on this clone: A clone one base away is much larger, so this may be a read error. Because the CDR3 is missing its conserved closing phenylalanine or tryptophan, this is likely a read error. The chain carries TRBV15 and TRBJ1-5; TRBD1 matches at 7 bases. The CDR3 has 15 residues. After removal of 5 bases from V and 2 bases from J, the junction contained 6 bases not matched to a gene. The germline gives CDR1 LNHNV, CDR2 YYDKDF (reference sequence). The CDR3 bases are TGTGCCACCAGCGGGGGGACAGAGGGCAATCAGCCCCAGCATGTT. It yields the protein CATSGGTEGNQPQHV.

This chain connects TRBV2 to TRBJ2-4; D uncertain. CDR1 and CDR2 from the germline V gene are SNHLY and FYNNEI. The CDR3 length is 14 residues. Trimming took off 7 bases at V and 0 bases at J, with 10 bases between the two ends. The CDR3 spells CASTGATAKNIQYF. The DNA of the CDR3 is TGTGCCAGCACGGGTGCCACAGCCAAAAACATTCAGTACTTC.

This sequence joins TRBV11-2 and TRBJ2-2; 9 bases agree with TRBD1. From germline, CDR1 is SGHAT and CDR2 FQNNGV. Trimming cost V 5 bases and J 6 bases; bases outside gene matches: 10. The CDR3 has 16 residues. The CDR3 sequence is CASSPVGDRDPGELFF. DNA for the CDR3: TGTGCCAGCAGCCCGGTAGGGGACAGGGATCCCGGGGAGCTGTTTTTT.

This sequence joins TRBV28 and TRBJ1-1; 7 bases are shared with TRBD1. V shed 6 bases, J shed 3 bases, and the junction held 10 bases outside the gene matches. CDR1 and CDR2 (germline): MDHEN, SYDVKM. The CDR3 covers 15 residues. The CDR3 loop reads CASRLTGTGYTEAFF. The CDR3 DNA reads TGTGCCAGCAGGCTGACAGGGACCGGGTACACTGAAGCTTTCTTT.

The gene calls are TRBV5-1 and TRBJ2-7, with 7 bases matching TRBD1. Germline V gene sequence: CDR1 SGHRS, CDR2 YFSETQ. V gave up 6 bases and J gave up 3 bases; unmatched junction bases: 15. This CDR3 contains 16 residues. The CDR3 loop is CASTPAGQVGGYEQYF. CDR3 in DNA: TGCGCCAGCACCCCCGCCGGACAGGTCGGTGGCTACGAGCAGTACTTC.

This clone was seen a single time. The chain recombines TRBV9 with TRBJ2-5; weak D call: TRBD2 (5 bases). V was clipped by 4 bases and J by 0 bases, with 13 bases between them. The CDR3 runs to 15 residues. Germline CDR1 reads SGDLS; CDR2 reads YYNGEE. The CDR3 DNA reads as TGTGCCAGCAGCCCAACGGGAAAATACCAAGAGACCCAGTACTTC. As protein: CASSPTGKYQETQYF.

This rearrangement joins TRBV28 to TRBJ2-7, with D possibly being TRBD2 (6 bases). The CDR3 covers 16 residues. The V gene's germline CDR1 is MDHEN and CDR2 SYDVKM. V shed 2 bases and J shed 3 bases, with 17 bases lying between them. The CDR3 region is CASSLGGTSGGYEQYF. The CDR3 nucleotides read TGTGCCAGCAGTTTAGGGGGGACTTCGGGCGGCTACGAGCAGTACTTC.

The chain is built from TRBV30 and TRBJ2-2, with TRBD2 matching 14 bases. The CDR3 has 15 residues. V lost 5 bases, J lost 3 bases, and 2 bases stayed unmatched. Germline V gene sequence: CDR1 GTSNPN, CDR2 SVGIG (reference sequence). The chain's CDR3 is CAWGLAGGYTGELFF. In DNA, the CDR3 is TGTGCCTGGGGACTAGCGGGGGGATACACCGGGGAGCTGTTTTTT.

The CDR3 region is CAWRAVDTQYF. For the CDR3, the DNA is TGTGCCTGGAGAGCTGTAGATACGCAGTATTTT. V usage is TRBV30 and J usage is TRBJ2-3; unclear D gene. This CDR3 contains 11 residues. Germline CDR1 GTSNPN, CDR2 SVGIG (reference sequence). The V end was cut by 3 bases, the J end by 5 bases, with 6 bases between.

The genes are TRBV6-1 and TRBJ1-1; D may be TRBD1 (5 bases). Germline V gene sequence: CDR1 MNHNS, CDR2 SASEGT. The CDR3 is 15 amino acids. With 8 bases removed from V and 3 bases from J, the gap between germline ends came to 19 bases. The DNA of the CDR3 is TGTGCCAGCTGCCTAGAGGAGGGGTTTCACACTGAAGCTTTCTTT. It specifies CASCLEEGFHTEAFF.

CDR3 coding DNA: TGTGCCAGTAGTACCGTTCGAACGAGATCTAACTATGGCTACACCTTC. This encodes CASSTVRTRSNYGYTF. The chain combines TRBV19 with TRBJ1-2; D ambiguous. Between the trimmed V and J ends, which lost 4 bases and 0 bases, there was a span of 15 bases. This CDR3 region has 16 residues. Germline V gene data show CDR1 as LNHDA and CDR2 as SQIVND (reference sequence).

The rearrangement joins TRBV7-3 to TRBJ2-3; no definite D call. The CDR3 is 15 amino acids. V lost 5 bases, J lost 0 bases, and 12 bases lay in between. Per germline, CDR1 SGHTA and CDR2 FQGTGA. The CDR3 is CASSPTVTSTDTQYF. CDR3 coding DNA: TGTGCCAGCAGCCCAACGGTTACTAGCACAGATACGCAGTATTTT.

This clone came up a few times. The CDR3 loop reads CASSLQGRQPQHF. For the CDR3, the DNA is TGTGCCAGCAGCTTGCAGGGTAGGCAGCCCCAGCATTTT. This chain uses TRBV7-2 with TRBJ1-5; maybe TRBD1 (5 bases). CDR1 and CDR2 from the germline V gene are SGHTA and FQGNSA. With 3 bases removed from V and 7 bases from J, the gap between germline ends came to 10 bases. The CDR3 sequence is 13 residues long.

CDR3 bases: TGTGCCAGCACCTCTTGGGGGGACTATACGCAGTATTTT. Translation gives CASTSWGDYTQYF. The chain links TRBV6-5 to TRBJ2-3, with D tentatively TRBD2 (6 bases). The CDR3 sequence is 13 residues long. Germline V lookup: CDR1 MNHEY, CDR2 SVGAGI. V was clipped by 7 bases and J by 7 bases, with 15 bases between them.

The CDR3 region has the DNA TGTGCCAGCAGCTACCGGACAGGGGGCTACGAGCAGTACTTC. Residues: CASSYRTGGYEQYF. The chain uses TRBV7-8 and TRBJ2-7, with TRBD1 matching 10 bases. The V and J ends lost 4 bases and 3 bases, in that order; junction bases with no gene match: 3. CDR1 SGHVS and CDR2 FQNEAQ come from the germline V gene. This CDR3 comprises 14 residues.

The CDR3 DNA reads TGTGCCAGCAACCCGAATGGAGCTGGCAGCTACACCTTC. Encoded protein: CASNPNGAGSYTF. The rearrangement uses TRBV27 and TRBJ1-2; D remains unclear. The germline gives CDR1 MNHEY, CDR2 SMNVEV (reference sequence). The CDR3 spans 13 residues. V gave up 7 bases and J gave up 9 bases, with 18 bases separating them.

This clone appeared once. The V call is TRBV5-6, the J call TRBJ2-3; D possibly corresponds to TRBD2 (7 bases). This CDR3 is built from 13 residues. With 7 bases removed from V and 1 base from J, the gap between germline ends came to 10 bases. Per germline, CDR1 SGHDT and CDR2 YYEEEE. The CDR3 protein is CASGGAGTDTQYF. CDR3 bases: TGTGCCAGCGGGGGGGCCGGCACAGATACGCAGTATTTT.

The V and J genes are TRBV9 and TRBJ2-5; D gene uncertain. Trimming took 0 bases from V and 5 from J, leaving 11 bases between them. Looked up from germline, CDR1 is SGDLS and CDR2 is YYNGEE. The CDR3 extends over 14 amino acids. CDR3 coding DNA: TGTGCCAGCAGCGTAGAAGGTAGCTTGGAGACCCAGTACTTC. Translated, it gives CASSVEGSLETQYF.

The chain is built from TRBV2 and TRBJ2-5; D may be TRBD2 (6 bases). Germline V gene data show CDR1 as SNHLY and CDR2 as FYNNEI. V was cut by 2 bases and J by 4 bases, with 14 bases left in between. CDR3 size: 15 residues. CDR3 amino acids: CASSELYSGGETQYF. The CDR3 DNA is TGTGCCAGCAGTGAATTGTATAGCGGTGGAGAGACCCAGTACTTC.

The gene calls are TRBV10-3 and TRBJ2-2; the match to TRBD2 covers 9 bases. This CDR3 contains 18 residues. Germline trimming cut 6 bases from V and 0 bases from J; bases unmatched to any gene: 11. Germline-derived CDR1 and CDR2 are ENHRY and SYGVKD. This CDR3 is CAIRATTSGSANTGELFF. DNA of the CDR3: TGTGCCATCAGGGCAACGACTAGCGGCAGCGCGAACACCGGGGAGCTGTTTTTT.

This clone was observed a handful of times. The chain has TRBV5-4 and TRBJ1-6, with 10 nucleotides matching TRBD1. The CDR3 contains 17 residues. Trimming cost V 3 bases and J 2 bases; bases outside gene matches: 5. CDR1 and CDR2 (germline): SGHNT, YYREEE (reference sequence). This chain's CDR3 is CASSWRDRGTYNSPLHF. The CDR3 DNA follows: TGTGCCAGCAGCTGGAGGGACAGGGGCACCTATAATTCACCCCTCCACTTT.

This clone was recorded a few times. This chain connects TRBV7-2 to TRBJ1-4; 10 bases line up with TRBD1. From germline, CDR1 is SGHTA and CDR2 FQGNSA. V dropped 3 bases and J dropped 3; count of bases not matched to a gene: 1. The CDR3 runs 15 residues. CDR3 in amino acids: CASSLDRGSNEKLFF. The CDR3, as DNA: TGTGCCAGCAGCTTGGACAGGGGGTCTAATGAAAAACTGTTTTTT.

Of note for this clone: An end of the junction does not agree with germline; a read error may underlie this. This sample also contains other DNA sequences that code for the same CDR3. The rearrangement joins TRBV30 to TRBJ1-1; D unclear. The CDR3 has 14 residues. Per germline, CDR1 GTSNPN and CDR2 SVGIG (reference sequence). The CDR3, as DNA: TGTGCCTGGAAACCAACAGAACGGAACACCGAAGCTTTCTTT. Translating gives CAWKPTERNTEAFF.